This TCR beta chain was obtained from a study of blood T cell repertoires in COVID-19. Germline lookup yields CDR1 SNHLY and CDR2 FYNNEI. This CDR3 region has 15 residues. The trim removed 2 bases at V and 6 bases at J, leaving 7 bases unmatched. The assay was immunoSEQ multiplex PCR, and TCRdb's table has in-frame clones only and misses some. The repertoire holds under 200,000 clones, with about 86% as singletons. J is TRBJ1-2 and V is TRBV2, with 9 bases fitting TRBD1. This TCR came from a man aged 25 to 40 with active or convalescent COVID-19. Sequenced: peripheral blood. The chain's CDR3 is CASSEMVGQGNGYTF. The CDR3 bases are TGTGCCAGCAGTGAAATGGTAGGACAGGGGAATGGCTACACCTTC.